The clone carrying this T cell receptor beta chain was seen many times. Its antigen is undetermined. TCR alpha and TCR beta cDNA libraries with sample barcodes and UMIs came from 5'RACE using constant-segment primers. TCRdb used MiXCR to reprocess the 5' RACE reads, holding one entry per CDR3 protein. The table records tens of thousands of distinct CDR3 sequences, 9.5% to 15% of them present only once. This entry is derived from a study of T-cell memory formation after mild COVID-19. Turning to the study itself: The TCR clusters were mostly specific to one donor.

Findings and limits, study-wide: Clones that contracted clustered mainly in CM and EM if CD4+ and in EMRA if CD8+. A subset of responding clones appeared in pre-infection memory, suggesting cross-reactive memory joined.

Sample: PBMCs or a T cell subset sorted from them (not recorded which). This sequence was found in a man between 18 and 29 years old who had mild COVID-19 (a few samples of this study predate the infection). Cell type and time point are not known.

The CDR3 sequence is CASRVDKTSNQPQHF. CDR3 sequence (DNA): TGTGCCAGCAGAGTGGACAAGACGAGCAATCAGCCCCAGCATTTT. The J gene is TRBJ1-5, the V gene TRBV6-5; D possibly corresponds to TRBD1 (5 bases). The CDR3 consists of 15 residues. The V gene lost 6 bases and the J gene lost 1 base, with 13 bases spanning the gap. Germline V gene data show CDR1 as MNHEY and CDR2 as SVGAGI.